The 21 T cell receptor beta chains given below trace back to one sample, sequenced in a study of T cell changes during pregnancy in multiple sclerosis. The protocol was immunoSEQ multiplex PCR, while the TCRdb copy is restricted to in-frame clones and leaves out a portion. The sample lists about 57,000 clones; 93% were seen once. The sample consisted of peripheral blood, taken after pregnancy. These receptor sequences come from a female donor with multiple sclerosis, enrolled in a pregnancy study.

The J gene is TRBJ2-5, the V gene TRBV5-1, with TRBD1 matching 8 bases. This CDR3 region has 14 residues. The V segment lost 4 bases and the J segment 5 bases; nucleotides outside the gene matches: 7. Germline-derived CDR1 and CDR2 are SGHRS and YFSETQ. The CDR3: CASSRNRGMETQYF. DNA for the CDR3: TGCGCCAGCAGCCGCAACAGGGGGATGGAGACCCAGTACTTC.

The chain couples TRBV28 to TRBJ2-1; D is perhaps TRBD2 (6 bases). Looked up from germline, CDR1 is MDHEN and CDR2 is SYDVKM. The V and J ends lost 5 bases and 13 bases respectively, with 24 bases between them. The CDR3 is made up of 15 amino acids. This CDR3 reads CASSPGTVSAARQFF. As DNA, the CDR3 is TGTGCCAGCAGTCCAGGGACTGTGTCAGCGGCCCGACAGTTCTTC. Looking up the rest from reference TRBV28 and TRBJ2-1 gives the full variable domain: DVKVTQSSRYLVKRTGEKVFLECVQDMDHENMFWYRQDPGLGLRLIYFSYDVKMKEKGDIPEGYSVSREKKERFSLILESASTNQTSMYLCASSPGTVSAARQFFGPGTRLTVL.

This sequence joins TRBV4-3 and TRBJ2-1; D may be TRBD2 (5 bases). Germline V gene data show CDR1 as LGHNA and CDR2 as YSLEER. V was shortened by 3 bases and J by 4 bases, with 7 bases between the two germline ends. The CDR3 spans 13 residues. CDR3 amino acids: CASSQSGYNEQFF. DNA of the CDR3: TGCGCCAGCAGCCAGAGCGGTTACAATGAGCAGTTCTTC.

This clone was recorded only once. The V gene is TRBV6-6, the J gene TRBJ2-1; 7 bases agree with TRBD2. The CDR3 runs to 16 residues. J gave up 2 bases and V 0 bases, and 4 bases lay outside the gene matches. CDR1 is MNHNY, CDR2 SVGAGI, per germline (reference sequence). DNA for the CDR3: TGTGCCAGCAGTTACTCGGGAGGGCCCCCCTACAATGAGCAGTTCTTC. Residues: CASSYSGGPPYNEQFF.

V gene TRBV18 combines with J gene TRBJ2-3; D is undetermined. This CDR3 has 13 amino acids. V gave up 3 bases and J gave up 0 bases, with 4 bases separating them. Looked up from germline, CDR1 is KGHSH and CDR2 is LQKENI. The CDR3 here is CASSPQSTDTQYF. The CDR3 bases are TGTGCCAGCTCACCGCAGAGCACAGATACGCAGTATTTT.

The chain joins TRBV11-3 to TRBJ1-2; D gene ambiguous. V lost 1 base to trimming and J lost 7 bases, with 25 bases between them. Germline V gene sequence: CDR1 SGHNT, CDR2 YENEEA. This CDR3 comprises 18 residues. The CDR3 loop is CASSLVREVPTKDFGYTF. The CDR3 nucleotides are TGTGCCAGCAGCTTAGTGAGAGAGGTCCCCACGAAAGACTTTGGCTACACCTTC.

The chain combines TRBV6-1 with TRBJ2-7; 7 positions agree with TRBD1. V was pared by 2 bases and J by 4 bases, with 14 bases of the junction left unmatched. CDR3 length: 17 residues. CDR1 is MNHNS and CDR2 is SASEGT in the germline V gene. The CDR3 DNA follows: TGTGCCAGCAGTGAACGACAGGGCTCATCAACTCAATACGAGCAGTACTTC. Its translation: CASSERQGSSTQYEQYF.

The V and J genes are TRBV5-4 and TRBJ2-4; TRBD2 matches 10 bases. Looked up from germline, CDR1 is SGHNT and CDR2 is YYREEE (reference sequence). The CDR3 totals 16 residues. Losses at the gene ends were 4 bases for V and 6 bases for J; bases not matched to a gene: 10. The CDR3 is CASSRTGGLATNIQYF. DNA of the CDR3: TGTGCCAGCAGCCGAACGGGGGGACTAGCGACAAACATTCAGTACTTC.

The chain recombines TRBV4-3 with TRBJ2-5; 10 positions match TRBD2. The end of the DNA is better explained by TRBJ2-7, so the J call may be wrong. Germline V CDR1 and CDR2: LGHNA, YSLEER. CDR3 length equals 16 residues. CDR3 in DNA: TGCGCCAGCAGCCAAGCGGGAGCGGGAGGGCCGCACGAGCAGTACTTC. This gives the protein CASSQAGAGGPHEQYF.

J is TRBJ2-7 and V is TRBV27, with D unclear. Germline CDR1 and CDR2: MNHEY and SMNVEV (reference sequence). The V gene lost 2 bases and the J gene lost 0 bases, with 11 bases spanning the gap. CDR3 size: 15 residues. CDR3 sequence: CASSLSLYSSYEQYF. CDR3 nucleotides: TGTGCCAGCAGTTTAAGTTTATACTCCTCCTACGAGCAGTACTTC.

V gene TRBV6-1 combines with J gene TRBJ2-1; the D gene is possibly TRBD2 (6 bases). Trimming removed 1 base from V and 0 bases from J, with 7 bases in between. The CDR3 loop spans 15 amino acids. Germline CDR1 reads MNHNS; CDR2 reads SASEGT. Here the CDR3 DNA reads TGTGCCAGCAGTGAAGAAGCGGGCTCCTACAATGAGCAGTTCTTC. Translating gives CASSEEAGSYNEQFF.

The CDR3 nucleotides read TGTGCCAGCAGCCGCGACTTCTACGAGCAGTACTTC. Amino acid sequence: CASSRDFYEQYF. The chain links TRBV14 to TRBJ2-7; no clear D. The CDR3 has 12 amino acids. V gave up 4 bases and J gave up 3 bases, with 7 bases separating them. Per germline, CDR1 SGHDN and CDR2 FVKESK.

This sequence joins TRBV12-2 and TRBJ2-1; the table gives TRBD2 as D, unverified against the DNA. TRBV12-2 is a listed pseudogene. CDR3 length: 17 residues. Here the CDR3 reads CASRLVYSGTSGSGQFF. The CDR3 DNA reads as TGTGCAAGTCGCTTAGTATATTCCGGGACTAGCGGGAGTGGGCAGTTCTTC.

The chain couples TRBV28 to TRBJ1-5, with 7 bases identical to TRBD1. Losses at the gene ends were 2 bases for V and 5 bases for J; bases not matched to a gene: 3. This CDR3 has 14 amino acids. Germline V lookup: CDR1 MDHEN, CDR2 SYDVKM. This chain's CDR3 is CASSLNRGYQPQHF. The CDR3 coding sequence is TGTGCCAGCAGTTTAAACAGGGGCTATCAGCCCCAGCATTTT.

The V gene is TRBV6-6, the J gene TRBJ1-2; 8 bases align to TRBD1. The CDR3 is 16 residues long. Germline V gene sequence: CDR1 MNHNY, CDR2 SVGAGI (reference sequence). J gave up 0 bases and V 4 bases, and 7 bases lay outside the gene matches. CDR3 amino acids: CASSSPPGQANYGYTF. CDR3 DNA sequence: TGTGCCAGCAGTTCCCCTCCGGGACAGGCTAACTATGGCTACACCTTC.

V and J are TRBV4-2 and TRBJ2-6, with D possibly being TRBD2 (5 bases). The CDR3 has 16 amino acids. The germline CDR1 and CDR2 sequences are LGHNA and YNFKEQ. Trimming pared 2 bases from V and 0 bases from J, leaving 8 bases between. DNA of the CDR3: TGTGCCAGCAGCCAAAATGGGAGCTCTGGGGCCAACGTCCTGACTTTC. It encodes CASSQNGSSGANVLTF.

The chain carries TRBV5-4 and TRBJ1-2; the D is unclear. The V gene's germline CDR1 is SGHNT and CDR2 YYREEE (reference sequence). V was trimmed by 3 bases and J by 7 bases, leaving 7 bases between them. The CDR3 covers 11 residues. The CDR3 nucleotides are TGTGCCAGCAGCTGGCAGTCTGGCTACACCTTC. Its translation: CASSWQSGYTF.

The chain couples TRBV28 to TRBJ2-2; 10 bases align to TRBD2. The V segment lost 7 bases and the J segment 5 bases; nucleotides outside the gene matches: 1. The CDR3 is 13 amino acids. Germline V CDR1 and CDR2: MDHEN, SYDVKM. CDR3 loop: CASTTSGTGELFF. In DNA, the CDR3 is TGTGCCAGCACGACTAGCGGGACCGGGGAGCTGTTTTTT.

V is TRBV19 and J is TRBJ1-3; D unresolved. Germline V gene sequence: CDR1 LNHDA, CDR2 SQIVND (reference sequence). V shed 5 bases and J shed 1 base, with 9 bases lying between them. This CDR3 is built from 14 residues. The CDR3 protein is CASSPGGSGNTIYF. CDR3 nucleotide sequence: TGTGCCAGTAGTCCCGGAGGGTCTGGAAACACCATATATTTT. The whole variable domain, filled in from reference TRBV19 and TRBJ1-3, reads DGGITQSPKYLFRKEGQNVTLSCEQNLNHDAMYWYRQDPGQGLRLIYYSQIVNDFQKGDIAEGYSVSREKKESFPLTVTSAQKNPTAFYLCASSPGGSGNTIYFGEGSWLTVV.

The genes are TRBV7-9 and TRBJ2-1; TRBD2 matches 7 bases. Germline CDR1 SEHNR, CDR2 FQNEAQ (reference sequence). The CDR3 length is 15 residues. After removal of 1 base from V and 7 bases from J, the junction contained 7 bases not matched to a gene. The CDR3 protein is CASSLEGGILNEQFF. In DNA, the CDR3 is TGTGCCAGCAGCTTAGAGGGAGGGATCTTAAATGAGCAGTTCTTC.

About this clone itself: The identical CDR3 is also encoded by other nucleotide sequences in the sample. The chain employs TRBV9 and TRBJ2-1; 13 bases agree with TRBD2. The CDR3 length is 15 residues. Per the germline V gene, CDR1 is SGDLS and CDR2 is YYNGEE. V lost 0 bases, J lost 7 bases, and 1 base stayed unmatched. CDR3 sequence: CASSVGTSGSNEQFF. Here the CDR3 DNA reads TGTGCCAGCAGCGTAGGGACTAGCGGGAGTAATGAGCAGTTCTTC.